A single sample is the source of the 2 T cell receptor beta chains below, sequenced in a study of cytomegalovirus exposure and HLA in healthy donors (dated by TCRdb to about 2017). The library was built by means of the immunoSEQ multiplex PCR assay. A mixture of 60 forward primers for TCR Vbeta segments and 13 reverse primers for TCR Jbeta segments was used in the multiplex PCR. TCRdb provides this immuneACCESS table in a form limited to in-frame rearrangements. Some clones are lacking; in checked studies, under half of them reflect an unresolved V gene, and why the rest are absent is not known. The sample's clone listing holds some 110,000 clones. In total, the top ten clones hold approximately 3.7% of the sample. Material for sequencing was PBMCs. The receptor source for this set is a man aged 30 to 45 in good health and CMV-seronegative.

The rearrangement joins TRBV15 to TRBJ1-5; D gene ambiguous. The CDR3 loop spans 14 amino acids. Germline values: CDR1 LNHNV, CDR2 YYDKDF (reference sequence). The germline V and J ends were trimmed by 0 bases and 5 bases, with 8 bases remaining between them. CDR3 DNA sequence: TGTGCCACCAGCAGAGAGGGCAGCTATCAGCCCCAGCATTTT. Translation: CATSREGSYQPQHF.

The chain has TRBV2 and TRBJ2-3; weak D call: TRBD2 (5 bases). Trimming pared 6 bases from V and 0 bases from J, leaving 7 bases between. Looked up from germline, CDR1 is SNHLY and CDR2 is FYNNEI. The CDR3 runs 13 residues. CDR3 DNA sequence: TGTGCCAGCAGCGGGGAAAGCACAGATACGCAGTATTTT. This codes for CASSGESTDTQYF.